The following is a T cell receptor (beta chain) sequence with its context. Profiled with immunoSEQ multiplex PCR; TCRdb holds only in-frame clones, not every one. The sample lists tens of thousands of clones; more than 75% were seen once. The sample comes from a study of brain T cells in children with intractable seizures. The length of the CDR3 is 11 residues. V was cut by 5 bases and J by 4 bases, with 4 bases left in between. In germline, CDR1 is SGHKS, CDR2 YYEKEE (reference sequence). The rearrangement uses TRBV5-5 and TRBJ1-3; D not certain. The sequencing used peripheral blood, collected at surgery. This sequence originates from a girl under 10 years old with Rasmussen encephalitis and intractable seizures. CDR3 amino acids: CASSSGNTIYF. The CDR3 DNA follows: TGTGCCAGCAGTTCCGGAAACACCATATATTTT.